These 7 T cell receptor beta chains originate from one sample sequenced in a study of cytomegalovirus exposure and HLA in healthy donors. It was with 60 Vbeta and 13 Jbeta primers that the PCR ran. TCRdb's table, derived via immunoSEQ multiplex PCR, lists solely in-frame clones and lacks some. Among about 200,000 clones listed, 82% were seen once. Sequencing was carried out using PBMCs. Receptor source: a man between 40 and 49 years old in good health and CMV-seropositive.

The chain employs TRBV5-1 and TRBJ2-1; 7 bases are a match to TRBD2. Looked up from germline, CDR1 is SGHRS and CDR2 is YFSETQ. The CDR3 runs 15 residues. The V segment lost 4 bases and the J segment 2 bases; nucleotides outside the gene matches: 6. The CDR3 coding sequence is TGCGCCAGCAGCCTCGGCGGGAGCACCTACAATGAGCAGTTCTTC. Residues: CASSLGGSTYNEQFF.

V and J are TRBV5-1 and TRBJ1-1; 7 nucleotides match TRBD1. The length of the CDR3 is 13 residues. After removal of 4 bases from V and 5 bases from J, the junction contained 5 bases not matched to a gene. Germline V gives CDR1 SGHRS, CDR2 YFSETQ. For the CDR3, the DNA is TGCGCCAGCAGCCTGACAGGGAAGACTGAAGCTTTCTTT. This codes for CASSLTGKTEAFF.

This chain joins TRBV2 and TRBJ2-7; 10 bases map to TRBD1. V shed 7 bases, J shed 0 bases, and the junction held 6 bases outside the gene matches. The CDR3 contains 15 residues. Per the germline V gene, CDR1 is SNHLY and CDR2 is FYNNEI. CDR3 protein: CASKPGQGFSYEQYV. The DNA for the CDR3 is TGTGCCAGCAAACCGGGACAGGGGTTCTCCTACGAGCAGTACGTC.

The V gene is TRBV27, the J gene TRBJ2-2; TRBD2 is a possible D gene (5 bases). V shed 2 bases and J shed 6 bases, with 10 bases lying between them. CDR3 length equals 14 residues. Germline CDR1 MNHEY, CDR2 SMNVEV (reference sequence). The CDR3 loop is CASSLRRGPGELFF. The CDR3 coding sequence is TGTGCCAGCAGTTTACGGCGAGGGCCCGGGGAGCTGTTTTTT.

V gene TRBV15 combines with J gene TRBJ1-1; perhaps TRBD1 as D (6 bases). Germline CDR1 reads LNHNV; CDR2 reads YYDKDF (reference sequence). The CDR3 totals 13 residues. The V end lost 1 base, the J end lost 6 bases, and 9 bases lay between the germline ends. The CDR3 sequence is CATSRGGGAEAFF. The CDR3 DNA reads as TGTGCCACCAGCAGAGGGGGGGGCGCTGAAGCTTTCTTT.

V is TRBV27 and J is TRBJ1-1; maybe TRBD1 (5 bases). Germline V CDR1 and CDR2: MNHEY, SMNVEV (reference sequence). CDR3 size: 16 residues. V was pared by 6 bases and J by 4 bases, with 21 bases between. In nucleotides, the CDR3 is TGTGCCAGCAGGGCCGGGTCTCCTTTGGGGCGCACTGAAGCTTTCTTT. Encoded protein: CASRAGSPLGRTEAFF.

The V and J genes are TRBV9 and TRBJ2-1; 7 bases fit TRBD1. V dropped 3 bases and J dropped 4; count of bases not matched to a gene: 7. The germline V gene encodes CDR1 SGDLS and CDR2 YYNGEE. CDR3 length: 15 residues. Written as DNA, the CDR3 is TGTGCCAGCAGCGCCTTGACAGGGTCTTACAATGAGCAGTTCTTC. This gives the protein CASSALTGSYNEQFF. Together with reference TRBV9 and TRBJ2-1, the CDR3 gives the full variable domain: DSGVTQTPKHLITATGQRVTLRCSPRSGDLSVYWYQQSLDQGLQFLIQYYNGEERAKGNILERFSAQQFPDLHSELNLSSLELGDSALYFCASSALTGSYNEQFFGPGTRLTVL.